The 25 T cell receptor beta chains below come from one sample, sequenced in a study of cytomegalovirus exposure and HLA in healthy donors. Vbeta (60) and Jbeta (13) primers were used in the PCR. The protocol was immunoSEQ multiplex PCR, while the TCRdb copy is restricted to in-frame clones and leaves out a portion. This sample has 100,000 to 150,000 clones, with approximately 80% found just once. The sample taken for sequencing was PBMCs. These receptors were obtained from a man aged 25-40 years in good health and CMV-seropositive.

The chain joins TRBV9 to TRBJ1-3, with D possibly matching TRBD1 (6 bases). Trimming shortened V by 1 base and J by 4 bases, and 9 bases separated the two germline ends. The CDR3 runs to 14 residues. Germline V gene data show CDR1 as SGDLS and CDR2 as YYNGEE. The CDR3 loop reads CASSVSGEGNTIYF. In DNA form, the CDR3 reads TGTGCCAGCAGCGTATCAGGGGAAGGAAACACCATATATTTT.

The V and J genes are TRBV6-6 and TRBJ2-7; 7 positions match TRBD2. V dropped 6 bases and J dropped 6; count of bases not matched to a gene: 8. Germline V CDR1 and CDR2: MNHNY, SVGAGI (reference sequence). This CDR3 comprises 13 residues. CDR3 amino acids: CASRGLGGSEQYF. The CDR3 DNA sequence: TGTGCCAGCAGAGGTCTGGGGGGGAGCGAGCAGTACTTC.

The genes are TRBV5-6 and TRBJ2-4, with 7 bases lining up with TRBD2. The germline V gene encodes CDR1 SGHDT and CDR2 YYEEEE. This CDR3 has 17 residues. Losses at the gene ends were 4 bases for V and 0 bases for J; bases not matched to a gene: 10. For the CDR3, the DNA is TGTGCCAGCAGCGGATTAGGCGGGGGAGGAGCCAAAAACATTCAGTACTTC. It is translated as CASSGLGGGGAKNIQYF.

The J gene is TRBJ2-7, the V gene TRBV7-2; D perhaps matches TRBD2 (5 bases). V lost 1 base, J lost 0 bases, and 13 bases lay in between. Germline lookup yields CDR1 SGHTA and CDR2 FQGNSA. The CDR3 length is 16 residues. For the CDR3, the DNA is TGTGCCAGCAGCTTAGGAAGCGGATCCAGCTCCTACGAGCAGTACTTC. Translated: CASSLGSGSSSYEQYF.

The chain joins TRBV28 to TRBJ1-3; 10 nucleotides align to TRBD1. This CDR3 contains 15 residues. Germline V gene data show CDR1 as MDHEN and CDR2 as SYDVKM. The V segment lost 6 bases and the J segment 3 bases; nucleotides outside the gene matches: 5. In DNA form, the CDR3 reads TGTGCCAGCAGAGGACGGGACAGGGGTGGAAACACCATATATTTT. Translated: CASRGRDRGGNTIYF.

The V and J genes are TRBV5-6 and TRBJ2-7; 11 positions match TRBD2. The V gene's germline CDR1 is SGHDT and CDR2 YYEEEE. Trimming removed 4 bases from V and 3 bases from J; junction bases left unmatched: 3. The CDR3 loop spans 14 amino acids. As DNA, the CDR3 is TGTGCCAGCAGCCTGACTAGCGGGGACTACGAGCAGTACTTC. Its translation: CASSLTSGDYEQYF.

The chain carries TRBV10-3 and TRBJ2-3; TRBD1 might be the D (5 bases). CDR1 and CDR2 from the germline V gene are ENHRY and SYGVKD. This CDR3 spans 14 amino acids. V lost 6 bases and J lost 0, with 10 bases in between. CDR3 loop: CAIRDDSSTDTQYF. CDR3 DNA sequence: TGTGCCATCAGGGACGACAGTAGCACAGATACGCAGTATTTT.

This chain uses TRBV6-5 with TRBJ2-7; the match to TRBD1 covers 8 bases. The length of the CDR3 is 14 residues. CDR1 and CDR2 from the germline V gene are MNHEY and SVGAGI. V lost 5 bases to trimming and J lost 4 bases; unmatched junction nucleotides: 7. CDR3 loop: CASSPDREGYEQYF. CDR3 nucleotides: TGTGCCAGCAGTCCGGACAGGGAAGGATACGAGCAGTACTTC.

The rearrangement uses TRBV25-1 and TRBJ2-1; TRBD2 aligns across 7 bases. The length of the CDR3 is 14 residues. Germline V gene data show CDR1 as MGHDK and CDR2 as SYGVNS. V lost 7 bases, J lost 8 bases, and 11 bases stayed unmatched. The CDR3 here is CASTGGTFFDEQFF. CDR3 nucleotides: TGTGCCAGCACGGGAGGAACCTTTTTCGATGAGCAGTTCTTC.

This chain links TRBV19 with TRBJ1-2, with no clear D. V gave up 10 bases and J gave up 5 bases, with 17 bases separating them. The CDR3 has 13 amino acids. Germline CDR1 reads LNHDA; CDR2 reads SQIVND (reference sequence). The CDR3 here is CATVTNAGYGYTF. In nucleotides, the CDR3 is TGTGCCACCGTCACAAATGCGGGGTATGGCTACACCTTC.

Here the CDR3 reads CAAVRTGQLNQPQHF. The CDR3 region has the DNA TGTGCCGCGGTCCGTACGGGACAGCTCAATCAGCCCCAGCATTTT. The chain joins TRBV28 to TRBJ1-5; 7 bases line up with TRBD1. Germline V gives CDR1 MDHEN, CDR2 SYDVKM. CDR3 size: 15 residues. V gave up 11 bases and J gave up 3 bases; unmatched junction bases: 13.

Here the CDR3 DNA reads TGTGCCAGCAGTAGAAACAGGGAGGGGCAGTTCTTC. Translated, it gives CASSRNREGQFF. The chain recombines TRBV6-4 with TRBJ2-1, with D possibly matching TRBD2 (7 bases). CDR1 and CDR2 (germline): MRHNA, SNTAGT. V lost 5 bases, J lost 12 bases, and 14 bases lay in between. This CDR3 region has 12 residues.

The chain links TRBV6-5 to TRBJ1-2, with D possibly TRBD1 on 6 matching bases. The CDR3 totals 15 residues. Trimming shortened V by 6 bases and J by 1 base, and 15 bases separated the two germline ends. CDR1 is MNHEY, CDR2 SVGAGI, per germline. CDR3 protein: CASSRGQTVNYGYTF. The CDR3 region has the DNA TGTGCCAGCAGCCGAGGACAGACAGTTAACTATGGCTACACCTTC.

Turning to this clone: A read error may account for a junction end that differs from germline. V and J are TRBV5-6 and TRBJ2-4, with a possible D match to TRBD2 (6 bases). Germline values: CDR1 SGHDT, CDR2 YYEEEE. This CDR3 is 15 amino acids long. The CDR3 nucleotides are TGTGCCAGCAGCCCCCGGACCGCGGGCGGGAACAGTCAGTACTTC. It specifies CASSPRTAGGNSQYF. Full variable domain (outside the CDR3, taken from reference TRBV5-6 and TRBJ2-4): DAGVTQSPTHLIKTRGQQVTLRCSPKSGHDTVSWYQQALGQGPQFIFQYYEEEERQRGNFPDRFSGHQFPNYSSELNVNALLLGDSALYLCASSPRTAGGNSQYFGAGTRLSVL.

This chain links TRBV6-4 with TRBJ1-6, with 7 bases fitting TRBD1. The junction had 10 bases not matched to a gene; V was cut back by 7 bases and J by 7 bases. The CDR3 loop spans 15 amino acids. The germline CDR1 and CDR2 sequences are MRHNA and SNTAGT. The CDR3 is CASKTMGQINSPLHF. The CDR3 nucleotides are TGTGCCAGCAAAACAATGGGACAGATCAATTCACCCCTCCACTTT.

This clone turned up a few times. This rearrangement joins TRBV19 to TRBJ1-2; 9 nucleotides line up with TRBD1. Germline assignment: CDR1 LNHDA and CDR2 SQIVND (reference sequence). With 3 bases clipped from V and 6 bases from J, the junction kept 5 bases outside the gene matches. The CDR3 contains 14 residues. DNA of the CDR3: TGTGCCAGTAGTATTAGGACAGGGGTGAATGGCTACACCTTC. Protein sequence: CASSIRTGVNGYTF.

This chain joins TRBV18 and TRBJ2-1; D gene uncertain. This CDR3 is built from 11 residues. Germline CDR1 and CDR2: KGHSH and LQKENI. The ends were cut back, 3 bases at V and 6 bases at J, with 3 bases in the middle. The CDR3 coding sequence is TGTGCCAGCTCACCCAGCAATGAGCAGTTCTTC. Protein product: CASSPSNEQFF. Looking up the rest from reference TRBV18 and TRBJ2-1 gives the full variable domain: NAGVMQNPRHLVRRRGQEARLRCSPMKGHSHVYWYRQLPEEGLKFMVYLQKENIIDESGMPKERFSAEFPKEGPSILRIQQVVRGDSAAYFCASSPSNEQFFGPGTRLTVL.

This clone was found once. The J gene is TRBJ2-5, the V gene TRBV27; 11 bases map to TRBD2. The germline CDR1 and CDR2 sequences are MNHEY and SMNVEV (reference sequence). Trimming removed 7 bases from V and 5 bases from J; junction bases left unmatched: 12. CDR3 length: 16 amino acids. In DNA, the CDR3 is TGTGCCAGCAAAGTCCGAACTAGCGGGGGTGGTGAGACCCAGTACTTC. Translated: CASKVRTSGGGETQYF.

This clone showed up just a few times. V and J are TRBV28 and TRBJ2-5; tentatively, D is TRBD1 (6 bases). The CDR3 spans 14 residues. CDR1 MDHEN and CDR2 SYDVKM come from the germline V gene. V was pared by 3 bases and J by 4 bases, with 12 bases between. CDR3 nucleotide sequence: TGTGCCAGCAGTTTTTCCCAGGGGAGAGAGACCCAGTACTTC. Protein: CASSFSQGRETQYF.

This clone was seen a handful of times. The chain joins TRBV20-1 to TRBJ1-1, with D hard to call. The CDR3 has 11 residues. V lost 3 bases and J 10 bases, leaving 12 bases between the germline ends. Germline CDR1 is DFQATT and CDR2 is SNEGSKA (reference sequence). CDR3 protein: CSASIQSVAFF. The CDR3 DNA reads as TGCAGTGCTAGCATACAGTCGGTAGCTTTCTTT.

The chain joins TRBV30 to TRBJ1-2; 7 bases are a match to TRBD1. Germline V gives CDR1 GTSNPN, CDR2 SVGIG (reference sequence). This CDR3 region has 12 residues. V gave up 3 bases and J gave up 8 bases; unmatched junction bases: 6. The DNA of the CDR3 is TGTGCCTGGAGGCAGGGGGGCTACGGCTACACCTTC. Translating it yields CAWRQGGYGYTF.

The chain combines TRBV6-5 with TRBJ2-7, with D possibly matching TRBD1 (5 bases). The CDR3 consists of 13 residues. Trimming took 2 bases from V and 6 from J, leaving 11 bases between them. Per the germline V gene, CDR1 is MNHEY and CDR2 is SVGAGI. CDR3 coding DNA: TGTGCCAGCAGTTACGGGGCCTTTGCCGAGCAGTACTTC. Its protein is CASSYGAFAEQYF.

This sequence joins TRBV5-1 and TRBJ2-5, with 10 bases aligning to TRBD1. Germline CDR1 reads SGHRS; CDR2 reads YFSETQ. J gave up 8 bases and V 6 bases, and 10 bases lay outside the gene matches. The CDR3 extends over 14 amino acids. The CDR3 sequence is CASTKTGGVDTQYF. Written as DNA, the CDR3 is TGCGCCAGCACCAAGACAGGGGGCGTTGATACCCAGTACTTC.

The chain is built from TRBV5-8 and TRBJ2-3; 9 bases map to TRBD2. Trimming took 4 bases from V and 2 from J; bases not matched to a gene: 5. Germline CDR1 SGHTS, CDR2 YDEGEE. The CDR3 extends over 15 amino acids. CDR3 in amino acids: CASSPSGGTTDTQYF. Here the CDR3 DNA reads TGTGCCAGCAGCCCGAGCGGGGGGACCACAGATACGCAGTATTTT. The whole variable domain, filled in from reference TRBV5-8 and TRBJ2-3, reads EAGVTQSPTHLIKTRGQQATLRCSPISGHTSVYWYQQALGLGLQFLLWYDEGEERNRGNFPPRFSGRQFPNYSSELNVNALELEDSALYLCASSPSGGTTDTQYFGPGTRLTVL.

The chain links TRBV5-1 to TRBJ1-1; a weak D match, TRBD1 (6 bases). The CDR3 is 14 amino acids. The V gene's germline CDR1 is SGHRS and CDR2 YFSETQ. The V end lost 3 bases, the J end lost 2 bases, and 11 bases lay between the germline ends. The CDR3 DNA is TGCGCCAGCAGCTCGACAGGCCAAAACACTGAAGCTTTCTTT. Residues: CASSSTGQNTEAFF.